Listed here are 14 T cell receptor beta chains from one sample, sequenced in a study of shared clonotypes between healthy human individuals. Method: immunoSEQ multiplex PCR; TCRdb's copy keeps in-frame clones and lacks some. This repertoire shows 550,000 to 600,000 clones, roughly four fifths found once; its top ten account for around 11%. Sequenced input: PBMCs. The source of these receptors is a woman aged 40 to 50 in good health. Some clones in this sample may be carry-over from other donors' samples.

This clone appeared a few times. V and J are TRBV6-1 and TRBJ1-1; D not certain. Germline V CDR1 and CDR2: MNHNS, SASEGT. CDR3 length equals 13 residues. Trimming removed 8 bases at V and 1 base at J, with 11 bases between. The CDR3 region is CASSNYQNTEAFF. The CDR3 nucleotides are TGTGCCAGCTCTAACTATCAGAACACTGAAGCTTTCTTT.

This rearrangement joins TRBV5-5 to TRBJ2-7; TRBD2 is a possible D gene (6 bases). Germline V gene lookup returns CDR1 SGHKS and CDR2 YYEKEE (reference sequence). This CDR3 region has 14 residues. The germline V and J ends were trimmed by 2 bases and 3 bases, with 12 bases remaining between them. The CDR3 sequence: CASSFTSTVYEQYF. CDR3 coding DNA: TGTGCCAGCAGCTTTACTAGCACCGTCTACGAGCAGTACTTC. The full variable domain, in which reference TRBV5-5 and TRBJ2-7 provide the parts outside the CDR3, is DAGVTQSPTHLIKTRGQQVTLRCSPISGHKSVSWYQQVLGQGPQFIFQYYEKEERGRGNFPDRFSARQFPNYSSELNVNALLLGDSALYLCASSFTSTVYEQYFGPGTRLTVT.

The chain is built from TRBV6-4 and TRBJ1-4, with 7 nucleotides matching TRBD1. Looked up from germline, CDR1 is MRHNA and CDR2 is SNTAGT. The CDR3 extends over 15 amino acids. J lost 6 bases, V lost 4 bases, and 8 bases had no gene match. In DNA form, the CDR3 reads TGTGCCAGCAGTGTAACAGGGGCCAGCGATGAAAAACTGTTTTTT. It yields the protein CASSVTGASDEKLFF.

The gene calls are TRBV5-1 and TRBJ2-1; 7 bases align to TRBD1. J gave up 8 bases and V 3 bases, and 8 bases lay outside the gene matches. The CDR3 covers 14 residues. Germline CDR1 is SGHRS and CDR2 is YFSETQ. DNA of the CDR3: TGCGCCAGCAGCTCGGTGACAGGGCCCTATGAGCAGTTCTTC. As protein: CASSSVTGPYEQFF.

The chain joins TRBV6-1 to TRBJ2-2, with D unresolved. V was shortened by 1 base and J by 5 bases, with 11 bases between the two germline ends. CDR1 is MNHNS, CDR2 SASEGT, per germline. This CDR3 is 15 amino acids long. CDR3 amino acids: CASSEGPDGTGELFF. CDR3 coding DNA: TGTGCCAGCAGTGAAGGTCCGGACGGGACCGGGGAGCTGTTTTTT.

The DNA of the CDR3 is TGTGCCAGTAGTCAAGGGACTAGCGGGGTTAACTACAATGAGCAGTTCTTC. It specifies CASSQGTSGVNYNEQFF. The chain is built from TRBV19 and TRBJ2-1, with TRBD2 matching 13 bases. Unmatched junction bases numbered 7, after V lost 5 bases and J lost 3 bases. Germline CDR1 is LNHDA and CDR2 is SQIVND (reference sequence). The length of the CDR3 is 17 residues.

This clone was detected ten times or more. The gene calls are TRBV30 and TRBJ2-7, with 8 bases matching TRBD1. The germline CDR1 and CDR2 sequences are GTSNPN and SVGIG (reference sequence). The CDR3 covers 15 residues. V lost 2 bases to trimming and J lost 2 bases; unmatched junction nucleotides: 8. The CDR3 DNA sequence: TGTGCCTGGAGTCGGCCAGGGGGCCCCCCCTACGAGCAGTACTTC. It specifies CAWSRPGGPPYEQYF.

In regard to this clone: Distinct nucleotide sequences in the sample also encode this CDR3. V usage is TRBV28 and J usage is TRBJ1-2; D possibly corresponds to TRBD1 (5 bases). The germline V and J ends were trimmed by 2 bases and 5 bases, with 6 bases remaining between them. Germline V gene data show CDR1 as MDHEN and CDR2 as SYDVKM. CDR3 length: 12 residues. The CDR3 DNA reads TGTGCCAGCAGTTTAAGGGGATATGGCTACACCTTC. Translated, it gives CASSLRGYGYTF.

The chain employs TRBV7-9 and TRBJ2-7, with 7 bases fitting TRBD1. The junction had 6 bases not matched to a gene; V was cut back by 1 base and J by 3 bases. The CDR3 extends over 15 amino acids. Germline V gene lookup returns CDR1 SEHNR and CDR2 FQNEAQ (reference sequence). CDR3 region: CASSLVSDRDYEQYF. CDR3 nucleotide sequence: TGTGCCAGCAGCTTAGTTTCTGACAGGGACTACGAGCAGTACTTC.

V gene TRBV19 combines with J gene TRBJ2-3, with 10 bases identical to TRBD2. V was clipped by 3 bases and J by 5 bases; unmatched bases: 11. This CDR3 has 17 amino acids. Germline V gene sequence: CDR1 LNHDA, CDR2 SQIVND (reference sequence). The CDR3 nucleotides are TGTGCCAGTAGTATGGTGAGCCTAGCGGGAGTGGGAGATACGCAGTATTTT. Amino acid sequence: CASSMVSLAGVGDTQYF.

The V call is TRBV7-2, the J call TRBJ1-2; D ambiguous. CDR1 and CDR2 from the germline V gene are SGHTA and FQGNSA. Between the trimmed V and J ends, which lost 2 bases and 4 bases, there was a span of 11 bases. The length of the CDR3 is 14 residues. The DNA of the CDR3 is TGTGCCAGCAGCTTATATTTAGACCTCTATGGCTACACCTTC. Amino acids: CASSLYLDLYGYTF.

The rearrangement links TRBV5-1 to TRBJ2-2; D is ambiguous. CDR1 is SGHRS, CDR2 YFSETQ, per germline. V lost 5 bases and J lost 4, with 15 bases in between. The CDR3 runs 15 residues. The CDR3 reads CASRLLPAPTGELFF. CDR3 DNA sequence: TGCGCCAGCAGATTACTACCGGCGCCCACCGGGGAGCTGTTTTTT. Drawing the rest from reference TRBV5-1 and TRBJ2-2, the complete variable domain is KAGVTQTPRYLIKTRGQQVTLSCSPISGHRSVSWYQQTPGQGLQFLFEYFSETQRNKGNFPGRFSGRQFSNSRSEMNVSTLELGDSALYLCASRLLPAPTGELFFGEGSRLTVL.

The chain carries TRBV5-4 and TRBJ1-1; no firm D call. V gave up 0 bases and J gave up 1 base, with 7 bases separating them. Germline lookup yields CDR1 SGHNT and CDR2 YYREEE (reference sequence). The CDR3 sequence is 14 residues long. DNA for the CDR3: TGTGCCAGCAGCTTGGGTCAGCAGAACACTGAAGCTTTCTTT. Translation: CASSLGQQNTEAFF.

The rearrangement uses TRBV28 and TRBJ1-2; 10 bases align to TRBD1. The CDR3 consists of 14 residues. The trim removed 5 bases at V and 6 bases at J, leaving 6 bases unmatched. Germline V gene lookup returns CDR1 MDHEN and CDR2 SYDVKM. The CDR3 protein is CASSNTGTGDGYTF. The CDR3 nucleotides are TGTGCCAGCAGTAACACCGGGACAGGGGATGGCTACACCTTC.